This paragraph covers one T cell receptor (beta chain) sequence. The antigen is unknown. V lost 2 bases to trimming and J lost 3 bases, with 10 bases between them. The length of the CDR3 is 14 residues. Germline V gives CDR1 SGHDN, CDR2 FVKESK. Some clones are missing from TCRdb's copy, which holds only in-frame ones; the method was immunoSEQ multiplex PCR. The profile shows 250,000 to 400,000 clones, 70% to 90% of them singletons. The data stem from a study of cytomegalovirus exposure and HLA in healthy donors. General observations from the study: One later analysis, an examination of the 120 validation repertoires, found that first-cohort TCR clusters tended to co-occur in them. The dataset shows that most TCR sequences were rare, while some public TCRs occurred in many donors. The study flagged fewer than 200 TCR beta chains as cytomegalovirus-associated.

Separation from the approximately 720-subject first cohort characterized the approximately 120-subject validation cohort, to which the donors belonged. This chain joins TRBV14 and TRBJ2-5, with D possibly TRBD2 on 5 matching bases. The sequenced material came from PBMCs. The TCR comes from a man aged 30 to 39 in good health and CMV-seronegative. Written as DNA, the CDR3 is TGTGCCAGCAGCCAAAAGATGGGAGAAGAGACCCAGTACTTC. It translates to CASSQKMGEETQYF. Full variable domain (rest looked up from reference TRBV14 and TRBJ2-5): EAGVTQFPSHSVIEKGQTVTLRCDPISGHDNLYWYRRVMGKEIKFLLHFVKESKQDESGMPNNRFLAERTGGTYSTLKVQPAELEDSGVYFCASSQKMGEETQYFGPGTRLLVL.